This T cell receptor (beta chain) was recorded in a study of cytomegalovirus exposure and HLA in healthy donors. As to this clone: Its antigen remains unidentified.

PCR was performed using 60 Vbeta and 13 Jbeta primers. Some clones are missing from TCRdb's copy, which holds only in-frame ones; the method was immunoSEQ multiplex PCR. The repertoire holds over 90,000 clones, 64% seen once, with 3.2% in the top ten. The CDR3 sequence is 16 residues long. The germline V gene has CDR1 SEHNR and CDR2 FQNEAQ (reference sequence). Trimming cost V 5 bases and J 6 bases; bases outside gene matches: 12. Study-wide points: In a later analysis, CMV-associated beta chains were mostly HLA-associated, it appeared. It was reportedly the case that the classifier diagnosed cytomegalovirus status with high specificity and sensitivity.

Material for sequencing was PBMCs. The chain joins TRBV7-9 to TRBJ2-1, with 8 bases fitting TRBD2. The receptor was derived from a man aged 60-69 years in good health and CMV-seronegative. The CDR3 sequence is CASSRGGAEIVNEQFF. CDR3 DNA: TGTGCCAGCAGCCGGGGGGGCGCCGAGATTGTCAATGAGCAGTTCTTC.